These T cell receptor beta chains were read from a single sample in a study of molecular identifiers for immune sequencing clone quantification. MiXCR, run by TCRdb on the PCR reads, gives a single entry per CDR3 protein. This sample has more than 550,000 distinct CDR3 sequences, with about 25% found just once. Sequenced: naive CD8+ T cells from blood, with Jurkat cell RNA spiked in. All receptors derive from a human donor in good health. Some libraries in this study had Jurkat cell RNA spiked in. Both conserved end residues are part of each CDR3. A D gene is named only where the DNA matches it firmly. Clone sizes are given selectively: once, few, many, or a class where the clone is expanded.

D | size | J | V | CDR3 | DNA
. | . | TRBJ2-7 | TRBV25-1 | CASSRTGEGREQYF | TGTGCCAGCAGCAGAACGGGTGAGGGTCGGGAGCAGTACTTC
TRBD2 | . | TRBJ2-7 | TRBV11-2 | CASSAGGPDEQYF | TGTGCCAGCAGCGCGGGGGGGCCGGACGAGCAGTACTTC
. | many | TRBJ2-1 | TRBV9 | CASSPPPGGEYNEQFF | TGTGCCAGCAGCCCCCCCCCAGGCGGCGAGTACAATGAGCAGTTCTTC
. | . | TRBJ2-3 | TRBV30 | CARSRLTSTDTQYF | TGTGCCCGGAGTCGATTGACTAGCACAGATACGCAGTATTTT
TRBD1 | many | TRBJ1-1 | TRBV6-1 | CASRSGQGMTNTEAFF | TGTGCCAGCAGGTCGGGACAGGGGATGACTAACACTGAAGCTTTCTTT
TRBD1 | few | TRBJ1-3 | TRBV3-1 | CASSQTGGRNTIYF | TGTGCCAGCAGCCAAACAGGGGGCCGAAACACCATATATTTT
. | few | TRBJ2-2 | TRBV19 | CASTRDGITNTGELFF | TGTGCCAGTACGAGGGACGGAATTACTAACACCGGGGAGCTGTTTTTT
. | many | TRBJ1-1 | TRBV7-8 | CASSLKRDMNTEAFF | TGTGCCAGCAGCTTAAAAAGGGACATGAACACTGAAGCTTTCTTT
. | . | TRBJ1-2 | TRBV2 | CASRAFGDTYVGYTF | TGTGCCAGCAGGGCCTTTGGGGACACCTATGTTGGCTACACCTTC
TRBD1 | few | TRBJ2-1 | TRBV7-9 | CASSSHGTGINNEQFF | TGTGCCAGCAGCTCCCATGGGACAGGGATTAACAATGAGCAGTTCTTC
. | few | TRBJ2-3 | TRBV27 | CASRDRHRPGDTQYF | TGTGCCAGTCGGGACCGTCACCGCCCCGGAGATACGCAGTATTTT
TRBD1 | many | TRBJ1-2 | TRBV2 | CASSSGQANYGYTF | TGTGCCAGCAGTTCTGGACAGGCTAACTATGGCTACACCTTC
TRBD1 | . | TRBJ2-7 | TRBV10-3 | CAISEWQGAGYEQYF | TGTGCCATCAGTGAGTGGCAGGGGGCGGGTTACGAGCAGTACTTC
. | few | TRBJ2-1 | TRBV4-2 | CASSQVHNSYNEQFF | TGTGCCAGCAGCCAGGTCCATAACTCCTACAATGAGCAGTTCTTC
. | many | TRBJ1-5 | TRBV7-2 | CASSLKGIPSNQPQHF | TGTGCCAGCAGCTTAAAGGGAATTCCTAGCAATCAGCCCCAGCATTTT
TRBD1 | many | TRBJ1-2 | TRBV4-1 | CASSLGGRGIVGYTF | TGCGCCAGCAGCCTAGGCGGCAGGGGGATTGTTGGCTACACCTTC
. | . | TRBJ2-7 | TRBV4-1 | CASSQDDLVRLEQYF | TGCGCCAGCAGCCAAGATGACCTCGTCCGCCTCGAGCAGTACTTC
TRBD1 | . | TRBJ2-7 | TRBV3-1 | CASSNQDRGYEQYF | TGTGCCAGCAGCAATCAAGACAGGGGCTACGAGCAGTACTTC
TRBD2 | many | TRBJ2-3 | TRBV4-3 | CASSQDWLAGEHTQYF | TGCGCCAGCAGCCAAGATTGGCTAGCGGGAGAGCACACGCAGTATTTT
TRBD1 | . | TRBJ2-6 | TRBV28 | CASSSSGQVISGANVLTF | TGTGCCAGCAGTTCCTCGGGACAGGTCATCTCTGGGGCCAACGTCCTGACTTTC
. | few | TRBJ1-4 | TRBV12-3/TRBV12-4 | CASFPGWGVTNEKLFF | TGTGCCAGCTTCCCAGGGTGGGGGGTCACTAATGAAAAACTGTTTTTT
. | . | TRBJ2-1 | TRBV4-1 | CASSQDRGVRYEQFF | TGCGCCAGCAGCCAAGATCGAGGGGTTCGCTATGAGCAGTTCTTC
. | few | TRBJ2-1 | TRBV25-1 | CASSDLRYWFF | TGTGCCAGCAGTGATCTCAGGTATTGGTTCTTC
. | many | TRBJ1-4 | TRBV6-5 | CASSLTENNEKLFF | TGTGCCAGCAGTTTGACAGAAAATAATGAAAAACTGTTTTTT
. | few | TRBJ1-4 | TRBV3-1 | CASSQAGKDEKLFF | TGTGCCAGCAGCCAAGCAGGAAAGGATGAAAAACTGTTTTTT
. | few | TRBJ1-4 | TRBV27 | CASSLVLGPREKLFF | TGTGCCAGCAGTTTAGTGCTGGGTCCTAGGGAAAAACTGTTTTTT
. | once | TRBJ1-1 | TRBV4-3 | CASSYGEGDTEAFF | TGCGCCAGCAGCTACGGAGAGGGCGACACTGAAGCTTTCTTT
. | few | TRBJ2-7 | TRBV30 | CAWSVSGAKSYEQYF | TGTGCCTGGAGTGTGTCCGGGGCTAAGTCCTACGAGCAGTACTTC
. | . | TRBJ1-1 | TRBV20-1 | CSAPYSGGTEAFF | TGCAGTGCCCCTTACAGTGGGGGCACTGAAGCTTTCTTT
. | many | TRBJ1-5 | TRBV28 | CASSWSGASNQPQHF | TGTGCCAGCAGTTGGAGCGGGGCCAGCAATCAGCCCCAGCATTTT
. | many | TRBJ1-2 | TRBV5-4 | CASSLTPGPDGYTF | TGTGCCAGCAGCTTAACTCCGGGGCCCGATGGCTACACCTTC
TRBD2 | . | TRBJ2-7 | TRBV4-1 | CASSPVESGSAYEQYF | TGCGCCAGCAGCCCTGTGGAAAGCGGGAGCGCCTACGAGCAGTACTTC
. | few | TRBJ2-7 | TRBV5-4 | CASTDGEGAYEQYF | TGTGCCAGCACGGACGGGGAAGGGGCCTACGAGCAGTACTTC
. | few | TRBJ2-1 | TRBV14 | CASSQLLGPQSEQFF | TGTGCCAGCAGCCAGCTCCTAGGTCCCCAGTCCGAGCAGTTCTTC
TRBD1 | . | TRBJ2-2 | TRBV6-1 | CASSGGQRHTGELFF | TGTGCCAGCAGTGGGGGACAGCGGCACACCGGGGAGCTGTTTTTT